These T cell receptor beta chains were read from a single sample in a study of T cell responses to AZD1222 COVID-19 vaccine. Assay used: immunoSEQ multiplex PCR; TCRdb lists only in-frame clones, some missing. The sample holds some 150,000 clones; 90% are singletons and the top ten take approximately 1.8%. The sequencing used peripheral blood, collected on day 0 of AZD1222 vaccination. The receptors stem from an adult in good health. Both conserved end residues are part of each CDR3.

V,J,CDR3
TRBV28,TRBJ2-1,CASSSNPPDEQFF
TRBV24-1,TRBJ1-5,CATSDFLGNQPQHF
TRBV6-1,TRBJ1-2,CASSEGTVYGYTF
TRBV21-1,TRBJ1-2,CASSKVIQTGIILYGYTF
TRBV27,TRBJ2-1,CASSALAGGLGHEQFF
TRBV28,TRBJ2-1,CASILRGTSGSNEQFF
TRBV13,TRBJ2-7,CASSLLGENYEQYF
TRBV13,TRBJ2-7,CASSTAALGTYEQYF
TRBV5-1,TRBJ2-7,CASTPLDRVGEQYF
TRBV25-1,TRBJ2-7,CASSRQGVYEQYF
TRBV28,TRBJ1-1,CASSWGQGALNTEAFF
TRBV23-1,TRBJ2-1,CASSLGLGPYNEQFF
TRBV12-3/TRBV12-4,TRBJ2-5,CASTSQETQYF
TRBV27,TRBJ1-6,CASSRPGTGNSPLHF
TRBV27,TRBJ2-7,CASSSVTGETGEQYF
TRBV21-1,TRBJ2-2,CASSNIGTTGELFF
TRBV7-9,TRBJ2-1,CAGGGRESYNEQFF
TRBV7-2,TRBJ1-6,CASSPRGSYNSPLHF
TRBV25-1,TRBJ2-1,CASKGQHNEQFF
TRBV24-1,TRBJ2-5,CATSPGTSGKGGETQYF
TRBV9,TRBJ2-3,CASSVASRATDTQYF
TRBV28,TRBJ2-4,CASSFPDALAKNIQYF
TRBV11-2,TRBJ2-1,CASSSRLIKDNEQFF
TRBV10-3,TRBJ2-2,CAISKEDRGRVYTGELFF
TRBV4-1,TRBJ2-5,CASSRGSQETQYF
TRBV4-3,TRBJ2-3,CASSQVGRGSGSWASSTDTQYF
TRBV7-8,TRBJ2-1,CASSRLGHNEQFF
TRBV27,TRBJ2-5,CASSFDAYKTQYF
TRBV11-3,TRBJ1-5,CASSFRGSNQPQHF
TRBV28,TRBJ2-7,CANSPGGQGAYEQYF
TRBV9,TRBJ1-2,CASSVAGQGGGYTF
TRBV7-9,TRBJ2-7,CASSLGLDEQYF
TRBV15,TRBJ2-1,CATSFQGGAVEQFF
TRBV19,TRBJ2-7,CASSITDYRTEQYF
TRBV7-9,TRBJ2-7,CASSLGLAEQYEQYF
TRBV28,TRBJ1-4,CASYSGTLNEKLFF
TRBV6-2/TRBV6-3,TRBJ2-1,CASSRTSNNEQFF
TRBV28,TRBJ2-3,CASKPPGGSPDTQYF
TRBV6-2/TRBV6-3,TRBJ1-2,CASSHSHPTGAGAYGYTF
TRBV5-4,TRBJ1-2,CASSPPPVTGRNYGYTF
TRBV4-1,TRBJ2-1,CASSQQGLAGALPYNEQFF
TRBV6-5,TRBJ1-3,CASQYGNTIYF
TRBV3-1/TRBV3-2,TRBJ1-5,CASSLRVSNQPQHF
TRBV4-3,TRBJ2-3,CASSQVPPGQGALGTQYF
TRBV10-3,TRBJ2-7,CAISERAGVAYEQYF
TRBV12-3/TRBV12-4,TRBJ2-2,CASTLRNTGELFF
TRBV3-1/TRBV3-2,TRBJ2-1,CASSHTGFGYNEQFF
TRBV4-1,TRBJ2-7,CASSYRLAGYEQYF
TRBV19,TRBJ2-1,CASGLVYNEQFF
TRBV18,TRBJ1-6,CASSPPPRLNSPLHF
TRBV28,TRBJ1-1,CASSLGFGQGRMNTEAFF
TRBV27,TRBJ2-3,CASSLSRVGGRSTDTQYF
TRBV12-1,TRBJ1-5,CASSFERGSSNQPQHF
TRBV7-9,TRBJ1-2,CASSLAQGANYGYTF
TRBV6-5,TRBJ2-5,CASSRAGGGQETQYF
TRBV27,TRBJ2-7,CASSFGGLSYEQYF
TRBV7-9,TRBJ2-3,CASSRTGGEPSATQYF
TRBV10-3,TRBJ2-1,CAISEGGSSYNEQFF
TRBV2,TRBJ2-6,CASSEAPLSGANVLTF